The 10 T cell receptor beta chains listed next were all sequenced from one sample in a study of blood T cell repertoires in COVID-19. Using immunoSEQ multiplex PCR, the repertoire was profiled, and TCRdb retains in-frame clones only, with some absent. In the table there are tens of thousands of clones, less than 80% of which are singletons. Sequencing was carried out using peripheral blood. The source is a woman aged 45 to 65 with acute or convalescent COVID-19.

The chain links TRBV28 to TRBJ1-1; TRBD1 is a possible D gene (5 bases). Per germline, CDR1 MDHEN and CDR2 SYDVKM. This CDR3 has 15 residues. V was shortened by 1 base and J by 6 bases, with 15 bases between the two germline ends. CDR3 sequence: CASSLSTRQGAEAFF. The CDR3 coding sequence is TGTGCCAGCAGTTTATCGACACGCCAAGGGGCTGAAGCTTTCTTT.

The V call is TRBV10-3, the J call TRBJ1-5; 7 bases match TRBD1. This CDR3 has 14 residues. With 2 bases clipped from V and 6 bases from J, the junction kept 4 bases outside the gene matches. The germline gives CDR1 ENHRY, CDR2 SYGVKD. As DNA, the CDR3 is TGTGCCATCAGTGAGAACAGGGGCGGTCAGCCCCAGCATTTT. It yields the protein CAISENRGGQPQHF.

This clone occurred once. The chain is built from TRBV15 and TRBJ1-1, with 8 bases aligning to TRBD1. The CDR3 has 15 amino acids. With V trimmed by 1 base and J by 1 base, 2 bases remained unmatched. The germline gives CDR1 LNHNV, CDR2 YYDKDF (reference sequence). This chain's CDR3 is CATSRGGTGNTEAFF. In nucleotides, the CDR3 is TGTGCCACCAGCAGAGGTGGGACAGGGAACACTGAAGCTTTCTTT.

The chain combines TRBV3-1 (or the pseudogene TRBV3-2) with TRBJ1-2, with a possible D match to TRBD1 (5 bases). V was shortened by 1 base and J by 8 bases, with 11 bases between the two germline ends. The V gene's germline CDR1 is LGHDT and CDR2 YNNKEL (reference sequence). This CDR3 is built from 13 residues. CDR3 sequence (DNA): TGTGCCAGCAGCCAAGTGCAAGGGGAAGGCTACACCTTC. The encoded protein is CASSQVQGEGYTF.

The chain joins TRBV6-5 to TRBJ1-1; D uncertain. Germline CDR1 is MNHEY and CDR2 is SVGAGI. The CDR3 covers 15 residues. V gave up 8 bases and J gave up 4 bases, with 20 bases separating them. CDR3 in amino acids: CASGPPAGRTTEAFF. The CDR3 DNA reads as TGTGCCAGCGGTCCCCCCGCGGGTCGAACCACTGAAGCTTTCTTT.

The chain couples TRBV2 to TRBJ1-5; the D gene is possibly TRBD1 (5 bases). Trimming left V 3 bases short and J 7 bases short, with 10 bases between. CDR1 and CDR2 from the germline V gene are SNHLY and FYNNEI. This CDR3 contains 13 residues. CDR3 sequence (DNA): TGTGCCAGCAGTGAGATCGGGGGGCAGCCCCAGCATTTT. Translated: CASSEIGGQPQHF.

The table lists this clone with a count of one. The CDR3 here is CASSQDLVGGASNEQFF. The DNA for the CDR3 is TGCGCCAGCAGCCAAGATTTAGTCGGGGGGGCGTCCAATGAGCAGTTCTTC. The chain employs TRBV4-1 and TRBJ2-1, with 8 bases matching TRBD2. CDR1 is MGHRA and CDR2 is YSYEKL in the germline V gene. V was pared by 0 bases and J by 6 bases, with 10 bases of the junction left unmatched. CDR3 length: 17 residues.

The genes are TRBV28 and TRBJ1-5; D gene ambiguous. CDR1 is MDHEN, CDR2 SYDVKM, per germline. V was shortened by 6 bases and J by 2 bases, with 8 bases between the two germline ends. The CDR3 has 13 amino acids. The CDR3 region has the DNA TGTGCCAGCAGGCGCGAGGGCAATCAGCCCCAGCATTTT. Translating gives CASRREGNQPQHF.

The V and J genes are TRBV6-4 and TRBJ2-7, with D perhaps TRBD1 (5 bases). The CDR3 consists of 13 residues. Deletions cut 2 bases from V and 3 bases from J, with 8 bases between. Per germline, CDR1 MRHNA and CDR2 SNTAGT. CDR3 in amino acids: CASSDRQFYEQYF. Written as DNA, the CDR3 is TGTGCCAGCAGTGACCGACAGTTCTACGAGCAGTACTTC.

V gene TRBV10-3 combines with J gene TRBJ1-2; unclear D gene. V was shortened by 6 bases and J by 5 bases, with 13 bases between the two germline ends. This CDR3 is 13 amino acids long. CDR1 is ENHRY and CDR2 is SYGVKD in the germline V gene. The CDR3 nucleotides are TGTGCCATCAGGGGAGGTATGGAATATGGCTACACCTTC. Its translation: CAIRGGMEYGYTF.